Sequencing of this T cell receptor beta chain was carried out in a study of tumor-infiltrating lymphocytes in primary liver carcinoma (dated by TCRdb to about 2017). With regard to the full study: Surgical resection was performed in China between late 2015 and early 2016 on about five patients with histopathologically diagnosed primary liver carcinoma. A total of 35 or so specimens from 5 patients went through TCRbeta repertoire sequencing, namely 25 tumor regions, 5 adjacent noncancerous liver tissues and 5 peripheral blood samples. Tumors of the five patients were stage T1-T3 N0M0 with maximum diameters of about 4 to 10 cm. Repertoires from technical replicates were highly reproducible, with mean shared-clone rates roughly 0.89 and correlation coefficients above 0.98. Roughly 3.5 to 7.5 million productive TCRbeta reads were obtained per sample, and no significant difference in read depth was found between tissue types. Across five regions of each liver tumor, along with adjacent normal tissue and blood, the study brought together TCRbeta repertoire sequencing, expression microarrays and whole-exome sequencing. Hepatocellular carcinoma (four) or combined HCC and intrahepatic cholangiocarcinoma (one) was present in the five patients, who were three men and two women aged 30 to 69 years.

There are 17 amino acids in the CDR3, from cysteine to phenylalanine inclusive. Of all the DNA, just the CDR3 is kept, 51 bases in frame from base 1. The germline V gene specifies SGHRS as CDR1 and YFSETQ as CDR2. At the junction V is shortened by 0 bases and J by 1 base; bases outside the gene matches: 9. RNA from unsorted whole blood was extracted with TRIzol reagent, and germline DNA was obtained with the DNeasy Blood & Tissue kit. Patients had chronic HBV infection and were treatment-naive at sampling. Approximately 4.1 milliliters of peripheral blood were collected into K2EDTA tubes before surgery. Turning to this clonotype: Its antigen has not been determined. No base quality values were provided; no much bigger clone lies one nucleotide off.

A constant-region primer and ProtoScript II reverse transcriptase were used to reverse-transcribe TCRbeta-specific cDNA from approximately 550 ng total RNA. The TCRbeta libraries were prepared through three rounds of nested multiplex PCR following a slightly modified ARM-PCR procedure. Each of the first two PCR rounds ran for around 10 cycles using multiplex TRBV1-TRBV30 forward primers together with a Cbeta reverse primer. Sample barcodes and Illumina adapters were added in a final 25-cycle PCR using Deep VentR polymerase. Before sequencing, amplicons between 200 and 500 bp were purified from gel using a QIAquick gel extraction kit. An Illumina HiSeq 2500 was used to sequence the TCRbeta amplicons with 250-bp paired-end reads. Turning to the authors' computational methods: Trimmomatic v0.33 was used to quality-trim the reads, and FLASH v1.2.11 was used to merge paired reads so that full CDR3 sequences could be recovered. V, D and J germline segments were assigned to the rearranged TCRbeta sequences by MiGEC v1.2.1b. Clonotype statistics, along with Shannon-Wiener diversity indices, were calculated using VDJtools v1.0.0. To reduce sampling bias, subsequent analyses other than the diversity analysis used only the 250 most abundant clonotypes in each sample. TCRdb trimmed public reads at Q25 via fastp, called clones via MiXCR and kept in-frame beta chains. Rows merge per CDR3 protein into single entries with the most common DNA and genes. The V and J calls and clone size are TCRdb's, not the authors'. This sample comprises about 200,000 distinct CDR3 sequences, less than 70% of them detected only once. The top ten constitute about 7.1% of the sample.

Results and caveats for the whole study, not just this receptor: Only five patients were included in the study, and the authors note that the findings should be validated in a larger study. The top 250 clones accounted for a significantly greater share of the repertoire in tumors than in blood (p = 0.039). Only the TCR beta chain was sequenced, which likely underestimates true repertoire diversity because unpaired alpha chains were not captured. Repertoire overlap was higher between tumor regions (mean roughly 35%) than tumor-adjacent (around 17%) or tumor-blood (14%) pairs, consistent with antigen-driven expansion. Comparison of CD4+ and CD8+ T cell repertoires was precluded by the use of bulk unsorted samples.

The TCR was taken from a woman in her sixties with primary liver carcinoma and hepatitis B virus infection. The receptor chain draws on TRBV5-1 and TRBJ2-7; TRBD2 matches 8 bases in the middle. The sample taken for sequencing was peripheral blood. CDR3 region: CASSLGGGSGSSYEQYF. At the DNA level, the sequence is TGCGCCAGCAGCTTGGGAGGGGGGAGCGGGAGTTCCTACGAGCAGTACTTC.